A single sample is the source of the 21 T cell receptor beta chains below, sequenced in a study of neoadjuvant nivolumab and ipilimumab in lung cancer. This table comes from immunoSEQ multiplex PCR, and its TCRdb copy is limited to in-frame clones, with some not included. This table has roughly 7,300 clones, roughly 85% appearing once. This sample comprised tumor tissue, obtained after neoadjuvant nivolumab, alone or with ipilimumab, at or shortly before surgery. These receptors were taken from an adult with non-small cell lung cancer.

This rearrangement joins TRBV19 to TRBJ2-3, with 10 bases matching TRBD1. Germline loops: CDR1 LNHDA, CDR2 SQIVND (reference sequence). CDR3 length equals 16 residues. Trimming removed 5 bases from V and 1 base from J; junction bases left unmatched: 6. CDR3 sequence reads: CASSSTGGVGTDTQYF. The CDR3 nucleotides are TGTGCCAGTAGTTCGACAGGGGGCGTTGGCACAGATACGCAGTATTTT.

The V call is TRBV5-6, the J call TRBJ1-3; D is ambiguous. The CDR3 contains 13 residues. Looked up from germline, CDR1 is SGHDT and CDR2 is YYEEEE. V lost 1 base and J lost 3, with 5 bases in between. The CDR3 is CASSLRFGNTIYF. The CDR3 DNA reads TGTGCCAGCAGCTTGCGTTTTGGAAACACCATATATTTT.

V and J are TRBV9 and TRBJ1-1, with D possibly matching TRBD1 (6 bases). Trimming cost V 5 bases and J 4 bases, with 12 bases left between them. Germline CDR1 is SGDLS and CDR2 is YYNGEE. There are 13 residues in the CDR3. In nucleotides, the CDR3 is TGTGCCAGCAGTTCACAGGGATTCACTGAAGCTTTCTTT. It codes for CASSSQGFTEAFF.

This sequence joins TRBV11-3 and TRBJ2-7; 10 bases line up with TRBD1. The CDR3 is 14 amino acids. V lost 4 bases, J lost 6 bases, and 6 bases stayed unmatched. Looked up from germline, CDR1 is SGHNT and CDR2 is YENEEA. For the CDR3, the DNA is TGTGCCAGCAGCTGGGGACAGGGGACCTCCGAGCAGTACTTC. Translation: CASSWGQGTSEQYF. Using reference TRBV11-3 and TRBJ2-7 for the parts outside the CDR3, the full variable domain is EAGVVQSPRYKIIEKKQPVAFWCNPISGHNTLYWYLQNLGQGPELLIRYENEEAVDDSQLPKDRFSAERLKGVDSTLKIQPAELGDSAVYLCASSWGQGTSEQYFGPGTRLTVT.

The gene calls are TRBV5-1 and TRBJ2-6; D not certain. The ends were cut back, 3 bases at V and 4 bases at J, with 8 bases in the middle. Germline V lookup: CDR1 SGHRS, CDR2 YFSETQ. This CDR3 spans 14 amino acids. CDR3 residues: CASSSPLGANVLTF. CDR3 nucleotides: TGCGCCAGCAGCTCGCCCCTGGGGGCCAACGTCCTGACTTTC.

V usage is TRBV18 and J usage is TRBJ1-1; D remains ambiguous. Per the germline V gene, CDR1 is KGHSH and CDR2 is LQKENI. This CDR3 has 12 amino acids. Trimming stripped 1 base from V and 7 bases from J, with 7 bases between. CDR3 amino acids: CASSPQRFEAFF. The CDR3 coding sequence is TGTGCCAGCTCACCACAGAGGTTTGAAGCTTTCTTT.

CDR3 coding DNA: TGTGCCTGGAAATGGGGCGGGGGGTACACTGAAGCTTTCTTT. It yields the protein CAWKWGGGYTEAFF. The chain joins TRBV30 to TRBJ1-1; a weak D match, TRBD1 (5 bases). V shed 4 bases and J shed 3 bases, with 15 bases lying between them. The CDR3 is 14 amino acids. Germline V lookup: CDR1 GTSNPN, CDR2 SVGIG (reference sequence).

The chain's CDR3 is CASSFGGAGQPQHF. Here the CDR3 DNA reads TGCGCCAGCAGCTTCGGGGGGGCCGGTCAGCCCCAGCATTTT. The chain links TRBV5-1 to TRBJ1-5; possible D gene TRBD1, 6 bases. From germline, CDR1 is SGHRS and CDR2 YFSETQ. V was cut by 2 bases and J by 6 bases, with 12 bases left in between. This CDR3 is built from 14 residues. Full variable domain (outside the CDR3, taken from reference TRBV5-1 and TRBJ1-5): KAGVTQTPRYLIKTRGQQVTLSCSPISGHRSVSWYQQTPGQGLQFLFEYFSETQRNKGNFPGRFSGRQFSNSRSEMNVSTLELGDSALYLCASSFGGAGQPQHFGDGTRLSIL.

This chain connects TRBV13 to TRBJ1-2; TRBD1 is a possible D gene (5 bases). The CDR3 has 16 residues. Germline V gives CDR1 PRHDT, CDR2 FYEKMQ (reference sequence). Trimming took 5 bases from V and 1 from J, leaving 17 bases between them. The CDR3 sequence: CASSHSGTAVNYGYTF. Written as DNA, the CDR3 is TGTGCCAGCAGCCATTCCGGGACCGCGGTTAACTATGGCTACACCTTC.

The chain employs TRBV2 and TRBJ2-2, with no clear D. Germline V gene sequence: CDR1 SNHLY, CDR2 FYNNEI. CDR3 size: 11 residues. V was cut by 8 bases and J by 3 bases, with 4 bases left in between. This CDR3 is CASAYTGELFF. The CDR3 bases are TGTGCCAGCGCTTACACCGGGGAGCTGTTTTTT. Using reference TRBV2 and TRBJ2-2 for the parts outside the CDR3, the full variable domain is EPEVTQTPSHQVTQMGQEVILRCVPISNHLYFYWYRQILGQKVEFLVSFYNNEISEKSEIFDDQFSVERPDGSNFTLKIRSTKLEDSAMYFCASAYTGELFFGEGSRLTVL.

V is TRBV5-6 and J is TRBJ1-1, with TRBD1 as a possible D gene (6 bases). This CDR3 contains 16 residues. Germline CDR1 SGHDT, CDR2 YYEEEE. The V and J ends lost 0 bases and 0 bases respectively, with 12 bases between them. This CDR3 is CASSLVTGTLNTEAFF. CDR3 nucleotides: TGTGCCAGCAGCTTGGTTACCGGGACACTGAACACTGAAGCTTTCTTT.

J is TRBJ2-5 and V is TRBV27, with unresolved D. V was trimmed by 1 base and J by 2 bases, leaving 14 bases between them. Germline V gives CDR1 MNHEY, CDR2 SMNVEV (reference sequence). The CDR3 is 16 amino acids. The CDR3 DNA reads TGTGCCAGCAGTTTATTCCGTGGTGGCAGACAAGAGACCCAGTACTTC. Residues: CASSLFRGGRQETQYF.

V and J are TRBV10-3 and TRBJ2-1, with D unclear. With 3 bases removed from V and 4 bases from J, the gap between germline ends came to 4 bases. This CDR3 spans 12 amino acids. Looked up from germline, CDR1 is ENHRY and CDR2 is SYGVKD. The CDR3 protein is CAISEQYNEQFF. The CDR3 nucleotides are TGTGCCATCAGTGAACAGTACAATGAGCAGTTCTTC.

The chain combines TRBV5-1 with TRBJ2-6, with TRBD1 matching over 8 bases. The CDR3 runs 18 residues. With 4 bases clipped from V and 0 bases from J, the junction kept 9 bases outside the gene matches. Germline CDR1 is SGHRS and CDR2 is YFSETQ. CDR3: CASSPRTGTSSGANVLTF. The CDR3 DNA follows: TGCGCCAGCAGCCCGAGGACAGGGACATCCTCTGGGGCCAACGTCCTGACTTTC.

This clone was recorded only once. The chain uses TRBV18 and TRBJ2-7; D ambiguous. Germline V gene data show CDR1 as KGHSH and CDR2 as LQKENI. The CDR3 runs to 11 residues. V was pared by 3 bases and J by 6 bases, with 6 bases between. The CDR3 is CASSPAVEQYF. DNA for the CDR3: TGTGCCAGCTCACCGGCGGTCGAGCAGTACTTC.

This chain connects TRBV7-2 to TRBJ2-3; maybe TRBD2 (6 bases). This CDR3 contains 13 residues. V was cut by 6 bases and J by 6 bases, with 13 bases left in between. The germline CDR1 and CDR2 sequences are SGHTA and FQGNSA. In DNA, the CDR3 is TGTGCCAGCAGTTGGGACTCTGCGGATACGCAGTATTTT. This encodes CASSWDSADTQYF.

The DNA for the CDR3 is TGCGCCAGCAGCTTGTCAGGGGATAGCAATCAGCCCCAGCATTTT. Translating it yields CASSLSGDSNQPQHF. V usage is TRBV5-1 and J usage is TRBJ1-5, with a tentative D call TRBD1 (6 bases). Trimming removed 1 base from V and 0 bases from J, with 8 bases in between. This CDR3 spans 15 amino acids. Germline V gene data show CDR1 as SGHRS and CDR2 as YFSETQ.

The chain uses TRBV10-3 and TRBJ2-7, with TRBD1 identical over 7 bases. Germline CDR1 and CDR2: ENHRY and SYGVKD. This CDR3 spans 14 amino acids. V lost 3 bases to trimming and J lost 2 bases; unmatched junction nucleotides: 4. The CDR3 DNA follows: TGTGCCATCAGTGAAAGGACAGGTACCTACGAGCAGTACTTC. Translating gives CAISERTGTYEQYF.

The chain links TRBV6-5 to TRBJ2-7; no firm D call. Germline lookup yields CDR1 MNHEY and CDR2 SVGAGI. Trimming pared 2 bases from V and 5 bases from J, leaving 10 bases between. This CDR3 spans 13 amino acids. The CDR3 loop reads CASSYILGHEQYF. The CDR3 DNA follows: TGTGCCAGCAGTTACATCCTTGGTCACGAGCAGTACTTC.

The chain is built from TRBV7-8 and TRBJ1-5, with 7 bases aligning to TRBD1. The V gene's germline CDR1 is SGHVS and CDR2 FQNEAQ. The CDR3 has 14 residues. The V gene end was trimmed by 5 bases and the J gene end by 9 bases; junction bases not matched to a gene: 10. CDR3 sequence reads: CASSPGTAKGPQHF. The CDR3 nucleotides read TGTGCCAGCAGCCCCGGGACAGCTAAAGGGCCCCAGCATTTT.

The chain carries TRBV19 and TRBJ1-1, with 9 bases matching TRBD1. The CDR3 runs 11 residues. Germline V gives CDR1 LNHDA, CDR2 SQIVND (reference sequence). V shed 11 bases, J shed 6 bases, and the junction held 4 bases outside the gene matches. The CDR3, as DNA: TGTGCCGGAAGGACAGGGGCTGAAGCTTTCTTT. It codes for CAGRTGAEAFF.